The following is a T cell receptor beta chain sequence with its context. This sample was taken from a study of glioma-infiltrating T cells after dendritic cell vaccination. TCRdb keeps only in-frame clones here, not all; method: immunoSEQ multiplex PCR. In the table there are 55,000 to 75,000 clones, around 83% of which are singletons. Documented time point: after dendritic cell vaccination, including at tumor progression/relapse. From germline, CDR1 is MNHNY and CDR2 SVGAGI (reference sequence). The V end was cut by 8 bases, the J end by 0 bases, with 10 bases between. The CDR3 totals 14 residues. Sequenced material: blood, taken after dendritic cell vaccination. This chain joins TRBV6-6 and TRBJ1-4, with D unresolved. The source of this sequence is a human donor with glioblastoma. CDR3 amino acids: CASHGTATNEKLFF. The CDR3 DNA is TGTGCCAGCCATGGCACAGCAACTAATGAAAAACTGTTTTTT.